These T cell receptor beta chains were read from a single sample in a study of memory CD4+ T cells and cytomegalovirus serostatus. The repertoire was sequenced with immunoSEQ multiplex PCR; TCRdb's copy has only in-frame clones and lacks some. The sample carries over 40,000 clones, more than 75% recorded once. The sequencing sample was made of memory CD4+ T cells from blood. Receptors were obtained from an adult in good health and CMV-seronegative. CDR3s include the opening cysteine and the closing phenylalanine or tryptophan. Fields, in order: J gene, V gene, clone size, D gene, CDR3 protein, CDR3 DNA. D genes are given only for firm matches. For some rows the clone size is stated as once, few or many, or as a class when expanded; others skip it.

TRBJ1-2	TRBV6-1	.	.	CASSEAQGRFYGYTF	TGTGCCAGCAGTGAAGCGCAGGGCCGGTTCTATGGCTACACCTTC
TRBJ2-7	TRBV5-6	.	.	CASSRDTYEQYF	TGTGCCAGCAGCCGGGACACCTACGAGCAGTACTTC
TRBJ1-6	TRBV5-8	.	TRBD1	CASTLQGIGNSPLHF	TGTGCCAGCACCTTACAGGGGATTGGTAATTCACCCCTCCACTTT
TRBJ2-4	TRBV5-1	.	TRBD2	CASSHGTSGAKNIQYF	TGCGCCAGCAGCCACGGGACTAGCGGGGCTAAAAACATTCAGTACTTC
TRBJ1-1	TRBV2	.	.	CASSPRAFF	TGTGCCAGCAGCCCAAGGGCTTTCTTT
TRBJ2-7	TRBV5-1	.	.	CASSLANGGEQYF	TGCGCCAGCAGCTTGGCGAATGGGGGAGAGCAGTACTTC
TRBJ1-2	TRBV19	.	.	CAASKTGSGGYGYTF	TGTGCCGCCTCCAAAACAGGCTCGGGCGGCTATGGCTACACCTTC
TRBJ2-3	TRBV11-2	.	.	CASSTRDGDTDTQYF	TGTGCCAGCAGCACCCGGGACGGAGACACAGATACGCAGTATTTT
TRBJ1-5	TRBV6-1	.	TRBD1	CASSVEQGSGNQPQHF	TGTGCCAGCAGTGTAGAACAGGGGTCGGGCAATCAGCCCCAGCATTTT
TRBJ2-7	TRBV9	.	.	CASSVAGQSLEQYF	TGTGCCAGCAGCGTTGCCGGACAGTCACTCGAGCAGTACTTC
TRBJ1-2	TRBV20-1	.	.	CSARDDYGYTF	TGCAGTGCTAGAGATGACTATGGCTACACCTTC
TRBJ1-4	TRBV6-4	.	.	CASSDSRVATNEKLFF	TGTGCCAGCAGTGACTCTCGGGTTGCAACTAATGAAAAACTGTTTTTT
TRBJ1-1	TRBV6-5	.	.	CASQDSQFNTEAFF	TGTGCCAGCCAGGACAGTCAATTTAACACTGAAGCTTTCTTT
TRBJ2-2	TRBV21-1	.	.	CASSKVNPGDRGPYVANTGELFF	TGTGCCAGCAGCAAAGTTAATCCGGGGGACAGGGGGCCCTATGTCGCGAACACCGGGGAGCTGTTTTTT
TRBJ1-3	TRBV7-9	medium-sized	.	CASLINSGNTIYF	TGTGCCAGTCTAATAAACTCTGGAAACACCATATATTTT
TRBJ2-6	TRBV7-3	.	.	CASSPRLGSGANVLTF	TGTGCCAGCAGCCCTCGACTCGGCTCTGGGGCCAACGTCCTGACTTTC
TRBJ1-1	TRBV5-6	.	.	CASASGVSEAFF	TGTGCCAGCGCCTCAGGGGTCTCTGAAGCTTTCTTT
TRBJ2-5	TRBV7-3	.	.	CASSQGSGRGQETQYF	TGTGCCAGCAGCCAAGGTAGTGGCAGGGGACAAGAGACCCAGTACTTC
TRBJ1-1	TRBV10-3	.	TRBD1	CAIHRGQEDTEAFF	TGTGCCATCCACAGGGGGCAGGAAGACACTGAAGCTTTCTTT
TRBJ2-1	TRBV9	once	TRBD2	CASSVAWTSGGNEQFF	TGTGCCAGCAGCGTAGCGTGGACTAGCGGGGGAAATGAGCAGTTCTTC
TRBJ1-1	TRBV21-1	.	.	CASSKGEASPEAFF	TGTGCCAGCAGCAAAGGAGAGGCGAGCCCGGAAGCTTTCTTT
TRBJ2-7	TRBV2	.	TRBD1	CASSEGQGLYEQYF	TGTGCCAGCAGTGAGGGACAGGGTCTCTACGAGCAGTACTTC
TRBJ2-5	TRBV7-2	.	TRBD2	CASSFGLAGSETQYF	TGTGCCAGCAGCTTCGGACTAGCGGGGTCGGAGACCCAGTACTTC
TRBJ1-2	TRBV7-9	.	TRBD1	CASSSGQGFGYTF	TGTGCCAGCAGCTCGGGACAGGGGTTTGGCTACACCTTC
TRBJ1-6	TRBV30	.	TRBD1	CAWSVQGVYNSPLHF	TGTGCCTGGAGTGTACAGGGGGTATATAATTCACCCCTCCACTTT
TRBJ1-1	TRBV19	.	.	CASTKGREMNTEAFF	TGTGCCAGTACTAAAGGCAGGGAAATGAACACTGAAGCTTTCTTT
TRBJ1-1	TRBV30	.	.	CAWIGPNEAFF	TGTGCCTGGATCGGTCCGAATGAAGCTTTCTTT
TRBJ1-4	TRBV27	.	.	CASSFGSTNEKLFF	TGTGCCAGCAGTTTTGGGAGCACTAATGAAAAACTGTTTTTT
TRBJ2-1	TRBV4-2	.	.	CASSQDEGLYNEQFF	TGTGCCAGCAGCCAAGATGAGGGACTTTACAATGAGCAGTTCTTC
TRBJ1-2	TRBV4-3	.	.	CASSPNPTKTGGYTF	TGCGCCAGCAGCCCAAACCCGACCAAAACTGGAGGCTACACCTTC
TRBJ2-7	TRBV7-9	few	.	CASSGIRDYEQYF	TGTGCCAGCAGCGGGATAAGGGACTACGAGCAGTACTTC
TRBJ1-1	TRBV13	.	.	CASSLGRLTEAFF	TGTGCCAGCAGCTTAGGCCGTCTCACTGAAGCTTTCTTT
TRBJ1-2	TRBV7-9	.	.	CASSPNSRASGYTF	TGTGCCAGCAGCCCCAATTCCCGAGCGTCTGGCTACACCTTC
TRBJ1-5	TRBV2	once	.	CASRVQSSSNQPQHF	TGTGCCAGCAGGGTACAGTCGTCGAGCAATCAGCCCCAGCATTTT
TRBJ1-5	TRBV6-5	.	.	CASRRTWGSNQPQHF	TGTGCCAGCAGGCGTACTTGGGGGAGCAATCAGCCCCAGCATTTT
TRBJ2-3	TRBV9	once	.	CASSSDGGRSVDTQYF	TGTGCCAGCAGCTCCGACGGGGGGCGGTCCGTCGATACGCAGTATTTT
TRBJ2-5	TRBV13	.	.	CASSLTTSSETQYF	TGTGCCAGCAGCTTAACTACTTCGAGTGAGACCCAGTACTTC
TRBJ2-5	TRBV7-2	.	TRBD1	CASSLGVVTGGILETQYF	TGTGCCAGCAGCTTAGGGGTCGTGACAGGGGGCATACTGGAGACCCAGTACTTC
TRBJ1-1	TRBV21-1	.	.	CASSNTCGGNTEAFF	TGTGCCAGCAGCAATACGTGCGGGGGAAACACTGAAGCTTTCTTT
TRBJ1-2	TRBV10-3	.	.	CAISTGNYGYTF	TGTGCCATCAGTACAGGCAACTATGGCTACACCTTC
TRBJ1-4	TRBV5-1	few	TRBD1	CASSEGQGGQEKLFF	TGCGCCAGCAGCGAAGGACAGGGCGGGCAAGAAAAACTGTTTTTT
TRBJ2-7	TRBV19	.	.	CASSHRVTGSSYEQYF	TGTGCCAGTAGTCACCGGGTGACAGGTAGCTCCTACGAGCAGTACTTC
TRBJ1-1	TRBV6-5	.	TRBD1	CASSYPGGVKAFF	TGTGCCAGCAGTTACCCAGGGGGCGTTAAAGCTTTCTTT
TRBJ2-1	TRBV11-2	.	TRBD2	CASSLVLSSGGRDNEQFF	TGTGCCAGCAGCTTAGTTTTGTCTAGCGGGGGGAGGGACAATGAGCAGTTCTTC
TRBJ2-7	TRBV5-6	.	TRBD2	CASSLGERETYEQYF	TGTGCCAGCAGCTTGGGTGAGCGGGAGACCTACGAGCAGTACTTC
TRBJ2-3	TRBV5-1	once	.	CASSPGERADTQYF	TGCGCCAGCAGCCCGGGGGAGCGGGCAGATACGCAGTATTTT
TRBJ1-5	TRBV28	once	TRBD1	CASKSQGDQPQHF	TGTGCCAGCAAAAGTCAGGGGGATCAGCCCCAGCATTTT
TRBJ2-3	TRBV7-8	once	TRBD2	CASNRRGALTDTQYF	TGTGCCAGCAACCGGCGGGGGGCCCTCACAGATACGCAGTATTTT
TRBJ2-2	TRBV7-9	.	.	CASSSGARTGELFF	TGTGCCAGCAGCTCCGGGGCACGGACCGGGGAGCTGTTTTTT
TRBJ1-1	TRBV11-2	.	.	CASSRTGIAEAFF	TGTGCCAGCAGCCGGACGGGGATTGCTGAAGCTTTCTTT
TRBJ1-1	TRBV18	few	.	CATRTRVHTEAFF	TGTGCCACCCGGACCAGGGTCCACACTGAAGCTTTCTTT
TRBJ2-7	TRBV19	.	.	CASSTSRGNAHEQYF	TGTGCCAGTAGTACATCGAGGGGGAATGCCCACGAGCAGTACTTC
TRBJ2-6	TRBV18	.	.	CASSPGIGSGANVLTF	TGTGCCAGCTCACCTGGGATAGGCTCTGGGGCCAACGTCCTGACTTTC